This T cell receptor (beta chain) is from a study of monozygotic twins with cystic fibrosis. The protocol was immunoSEQ multiplex PCR, while the TCRdb copy is restricted to in-frame clones and leaves out a portion. This sample has about 32,000 clones, with more than 85% found just once. The germline gives CDR1 LGHNA, CDR2 YSLEER. V lost 6 bases and J 1 base, leaving 9 bases between the germline ends. The CDR3 length is 13 residues. Whole-study results and caveats: Co-twins had the most similar V usage for 13 of 16 pairs, J for 8.

Concerning this clone itself: As yet, its antigen is unknown.

This chain connects TRBV4-3 to TRBJ1-1; tentatively, D is TRBD1 (6 bases). Sequenced: blood. This TCR was sampled from a girl aged 2 to 10 with cystic fibrosis. The CDR3 sequence: CASSFRGNTEAFF. The CDR3 nucleotides are TGCGCCAGCAGTTTCAGGGGGAACACTGAAGCTTTCTTT.